These 14 T cell receptor beta chains originate from one sample sequenced in a study of shared T cell receptors in the human thymus. Libraries were prepared by immunoSEQ multiplex PCR; TCRdb keeps only in-frame clonotypes and omits some of them. The data show under 700,000 clones, 78% seen once. The data also belong to a second study, concerning human thymus T cells.

Sample: thymocytes. The receptors come from a boy younger than two with a congenital heart defect.

This chain connects TRBV10-1 to TRBJ1-1; D is undetermined. Germline V gene sequence: CDR1 WNHNN, CDR2 SYGVQD (reference sequence). The germline V and J ends were trimmed by 0 bases and 8 bases, with 10 bases remaining between them. The CDR3 has 13 amino acids. The CDR3 DNA reads TGCGCCAGCAGTGAGTCGATCTACCGAGAAGCTTTCTTT. This translates into CASSESIYREAFF.

This chain uses TRBV27 with TRBJ1-4, with a tentative D call TRBD1 (6 bases). CDR1 is MNHEY, CDR2 SMNVEV, per germline (reference sequence). This CDR3 spans 17 amino acids. The V gene lost 2 bases and the J gene lost 4 bases, with 17 bases spanning the gap. CDR3 residues: CASSLRRRDTLNEKLFF. The CDR3 nucleotides are TGTGCCAGCAGTTTACGGCGCCGGGACACCCTTAATGAAAAACTGTTTTTT.

The chain couples TRBV13 to TRBJ2-7; 11 positions match TRBD1. CDR3 length equals 17 residues. Germline loops: CDR1 PRHDT, CDR2 FYEKMQ (reference sequence). The trim removed 4 bases at V and 4 bases at J, leaving 12 bases unmatched. The CDR3 spells CASSSKDRGQFGYEQYF. The CDR3 region has the DNA TGTGCCAGCAGCTCAAAGGACAGGGGGCAATTCGGATACGAGCAGTACTTC. The variable domain in full, completed from reference TRBV13 and TRBJ2-7, reads AAGVIQSPRHLIKEKRETATLKCYPIPRHDTVYWYQQGPGQDPQFLISFYEKMQSDKGSIPDRFSAQQFSDYHSELNMSSLELGDSALYFCASSSKDRGQFGYEQYFGPGTRLTVT.

The rearrangement uses TRBV25-1 and TRBJ2-7, with D perhaps matching TRBD1 (6 bases). Germline V gene lookup returns CDR1 MGHDK and CDR2 SYGVNS. CDR3 length: 14 amino acids. Trimming cost V 8 bases and J 3 bases, with 17 bases left between them. The CDR3: CASAPGHQHYEQYF. In nucleotides, the CDR3 is TGTGCCAGCGCACCGGGACACCAGCACTACGAGCAGTACTTC.

This clone was picked up a small number of times. The chain is built from TRBV19 and TRBJ2-5, with D possibly TRBD2 on 5 matching bases. The germline V gene encodes CDR1 LNHDA and CDR2 SQIVND (reference sequence). V was clipped by 0 bases and J by 2 bases, with 16 bases between them. This CDR3 spans 17 amino acids. The DNA for the CDR3 is TGTGCCAGTAGTATAGATGGAGCGGCTAGCCAACAAGAGACCCAGTACTTC. As protein: CASSIDGAASQQETQYF.

The chain uses TRBV7-9 and TRBJ2-1; the match to TRBD2 covers 8 bases. V shed 4 bases, J shed 2 bases, and the junction held 10 bases outside the gene matches. Per the germline V gene, CDR1 is SEHNR and CDR2 is FQNEAQ (reference sequence). The length of the CDR3 is 17 residues. The CDR3 here is CASSCTGTSNAYNEQFF. The CDR3 DNA reads as TGTGCCAGCAGCTGTACCGGGACTAGTAATGCCTACAATGAGCAGTTCTTC. Using reference TRBV7-9 and TRBJ2-1 for the parts outside the CDR3, the full variable domain is DTGVSQNPRHKITKRGQNVTFRCDPISEHNRLYWYRQTLGQGPEFLTYFQNEAQLEKSRLLSDRFSAERPKGSFSTLEIQRTEQGDSAMYLCASSCTGTSNAYNEQFFGPGTRLTVL.

In nucleotides, the CDR3 is TGTGCTAGTGGTTTGGTAGCGGACTCCTACGAGCAGTACTTC. This encodes CASGLVADSYEQYF. V is TRBV12-5 and J is TRBJ2-7, with a weak D call TRBD2 (5 bases). Germline-derived CDR1 and CDR2 are LGHNT and FRNRAP. The CDR3 totals 14 residues. V was shortened by 0 bases and J by 0 bases, with 6 bases between the two germline ends.

This sequence joins TRBV6-1 and TRBJ2-3; TRBD2 might be the D (5 bases). The CDR3 runs to 13 residues. Germline CDR1 is MNHNS and CDR2 is SASEGT. The V and J ends lost 5 bases and 3 bases respectively, with 9 bases between them. The DNA for the CDR3 is TGTGCCAGCAGTATACTAGGTACAGATACGCAGTATTTT. Encoded protein: CASSILGTDTQYF.

In this sample, this clone turned up a few times. The chain carries TRBV19 and TRBJ2-7; possible D gene TRBD1, 5 bases. Germline CDR1 is LNHDA and CDR2 is SQIVND (reference sequence). The CDR3 length is 13 residues. Trimming stripped 10 bases from V and 5 bases from J, with 18 bases between. The CDR3 is CATRPRVTDEQYF. For the CDR3, the DNA is TGTGCCACTCGACCCAGGGTTACCGACGAGCAGTACTTC.

The chain recombines TRBV14 with TRBJ2-7; 7 bases fit TRBD1. CDR1 and CDR2 (germline): SGHDN, FVKESK. This CDR3 has 16 amino acids. J gave up 3 bases and V 1 base, and 9 bases lay outside the gene matches. The CDR3, as DNA: TGTGCCAGCAGCCAAGGACAGGGTACCACGGGCTACGAGCAGTACTTC. Residues: CASSQGQGTTGYEQYF.

This chain uses TRBV7-9 with TRBJ2-2; TRBD2 agrees at 11 bases. The CDR3 runs 16 residues. Looked up from germline, CDR1 is SEHNR and CDR2 is FQNEAQ (reference sequence). The J segment lost 9 bases and the V segment lost 5 bases, leaving 11 bases of the junction unmatched. In DNA, the CDR3 is TGTGCCAGCAGCCCACGGGCGCTAGCGGGAGGCTGGGAGCTGTTTTTT. Translating it yields CASSPRALAGGWELFF.

V usage is TRBV5-6 and J usage is TRBJ2-2; 10 nucleotides align to TRBD1. Germline trimming cut 1 base from V and 8 bases from J; bases unmatched to any gene: 14. The germline gives CDR1 SGHDT, CDR2 YYEEEE. There are 18 residues in the CDR3. CDR3 nucleotides: TGTGCCAGCAGCTTGAGGCTGTCGACAGGGGGCACCATTGGGGAGCTGTTTTTT. This gives the protein CASSLRLSTGGTIGELFF.

This clone has only a few counts. In nucleotides, the CDR3 is TGCAGCGTCGAGGGACAGGGGTCCGGGGAGCTGTTTTTT. Translated: CSVEGQGSGELFF. The chain carries TRBV29-1 and TRBJ2-2, with TRBD1 matching over 10 bases. Germline lookup yields CDR1 SQVTM and CDR2 ANQGSEA. The V segment lost 6 bases and the J segment 6 bases; nucleotides outside the gene matches: 4. The CDR3 runs to 13 residues.

The J gene is TRBJ2-3, the V gene TRBV4-3; perhaps TRBD1 as D (6 bases). The V gene lost 0 bases and the J gene lost 10 bases, with 23 bases spanning the gap. Germline CDR1 and CDR2: LGHNA and YSLEER. The CDR3 covers 17 residues. For the CDR3, the DNA is TGCGCCAGCAGCCAAGATAGGCAGGGACCCTCGACAGGTTCGCAGTATTTT. This gives the protein CASSQDRQGPSTGSQYF.